A single sample gave rise to the 2 T cell receptor beta chains below, sequenced in a study of cytomegalovirus exposure and HLA in healthy donors. The study ran its PCR with 60 Vbeta and 13 Jbeta primers. Profiled with immunoSEQ multiplex PCR; TCRdb holds only in-frame clones, not every one. The sample contains over 100,000 clones, nearly 65% of which appear only once. Sequencing used PBMCs. The receptors were sampled from a man in his forties in good health and CMV-seropositive.

The genes are TRBV7-8 and TRBJ1-1; D is perhaps TRBD1 (6 bases). This CDR3 contains 16 residues. Trimming removed 1 base from V and 0 bases from J, with 12 bases in between. The germline V gene has CDR1 SGHVS and CDR2 FQNEAQ. As DNA, the CDR3 is TGTGCCAGCAGCTTAGTTCCTCGGACAGTGAACACTGAAGCTTTCTTT. It translates to CASSLVPRTVNTEAFF.

This clone was seen a handful of times. V gene TRBV5-4 combines with J gene TRBJ2-5, with 8 nucleotides matching TRBD2. The CDR3 spans 14 residues. Germline assignment: CDR1 SGHNT and CDR2 YYREEE (reference sequence). Trimming cost V 1 base and J 4 bases; bases outside gene matches: 3. CDR3 DNA: TGTGCCAGCAGCTTGCGGCTAGCGGGAGAGACCCAGTACTTC. This encodes CASSLRLAGETQYF. The full variable domain, completed using reference TRBV5-4 and TRBJ2-5, is ETGVTQSPTHLIKTRGQQVTLRCSSQSGHNTVSWYQQALGQGPQFIFQYYREEENGRGNFPPRFSGLQFPNYSSELNVNALELDDSALYLCASSLRLAGETQYFGPGTRLLVL.